This TCR beta chain was retrieved from a study of blood T cell repertoires in COVID-19. Overall study: In each case, the material was cDNA or gDNA derived from T cells, B-cell-depleted T cells, or PBMCs.

This clone was picked up a small number of times. The sample holds other DNA sequences that translate to the same CDR3. In the original analysis: Amplifying reference gene primers gave estimates of nucleated cell counts. Assay: immunoSEQ multiplex PCR; the TCRdb copy retains only in-frame clones and omits some. The V and J calls and clone size come from that table; D and trimming were worked out from the DNA. The table records 200,000 to 250,000 clones, about 87% of them present only once. The sequence was obtained from a woman in her thirties who had recovered from COVID-19. Material for sequencing was PBMCs or T cells enriched from blood (not recorded which).

In DNA, the CDR3 is TGTGCCAGCTCACCCACAGGGTACGAGCAGTACTTC. This encodes CASSPTGYEQYF. The V and J genes are TRBV18 and TRBJ2-7; the D gene is possibly TRBD1 (6 bases). V dropped 3 bases and J dropped 4 bases, with 7 bases sitting between them. The CDR3 totals 12 residues. Germline loops: CDR1 KGHSH, CDR2 LQKENI.